These 29 T cell receptor beta chains came from one sample sequenced in a study of Graves' ophthalmopathy and Graves' hyperthyroidism. The TCR beta CDR3 regions underwent amplification from RNA transcripts. Scientists carried out first-round RT-PCR using HTBI primers and then a second-round multiplex PCR. TCRdb reanalysed the multiplex PCR reads using MiXCR and keeps one entry per CDR3 protein. This sample has roughly 500,000 distinct CDR3 sequences; 13% to 15% occur once, and the top ten carry roughly 9.8%. Sequencing was done on a sample of blood. The receptors originated from a woman in her twenties or thirties with Graves' ophthalmopathy.

This clonotype occurred many times. This chain links TRBV29-1 with TRBJ1-2; 7 bases fit TRBD1. CDR3 size: 13 residues. J gave up 8 bases and V 0 bases, and 6 bases lay outside the gene matches. Germline CDR1 reads SQVTM; CDR2 reads ANQGSEA. The chain's CDR3 is CSVEEGQGQGYTF. The CDR3 DNA is TGCAGCGTTGAAGAGGGGCAGGGACAGGGCTACACCTTC.

This clonotype was detected ten times or more. This sequence joins TRBV5-1 and TRBJ1-1; 10 nucleotides line up with TRBD1. Germline trimming cut 4 bases from V and 0 bases from J; bases unmatched to any gene: 3. Per germline, CDR1 SGHRS and CDR2 YFSETQ. The CDR3 is 15 amino acids. CDR3 bases: TGCGCCAGCAGCGTGGACAGGGGGATGAACACTGAAGCTTTCTTT. This translates into CASSVDRGMNTEAFF.

This clonotype was observed a handful of times. The chain links TRBV30 to TRBJ2-6, with D possibly TRBD2 on 6 matching bases. Trimming removed 2 bases from V and 0 bases from J, with 14 bases in between. The germline CDR1 and CDR2 sequences are GTSNPN and SVGIG (reference sequence). The length of the CDR3 is 17 residues. The CDR3 DNA reads as TGTGCCTGGAGTACGTGGGACTCGAGCTCTGGGGCCAACGTCCTGACTTTC. Its translation is CAWSTWDSSSGANVLTF.

This clonotype was found many times. The genes are TRBV20-1 and TRBJ2-5; D unclear. CDR3 length equals 11 residues. The V gene lost 6 bases and the J gene lost 7 bases, with 12 bases spanning the gap. The germline V gene encodes CDR1 DFQATT and CDR2 SNEGSKA (reference sequence). Here the CDR3 DNA reads TGCAGTGCCAACCTGAAGGGGACCCAGTACTTC. Residues: CSANLKGTQYF.

This clonotype showed up many times. Here the CDR3 DNA reads TGTGCCAGCAGCCAAACGACAGGGGGATATTATGGCTACACCTTC. Its translation: CASSQTTGGYYGYTF. The V gene is TRBV6-1, the J gene TRBJ1-2, with 9 bases that match TRBD1. This CDR3 spans 15 amino acids. Germline V gene sequence: CDR1 MNHNS, CDR2 SASEGT. V was pared by 6 bases and J by 5 bases, with 10 bases of the junction left unmatched.

The chain couples TRBV6-2 or TRBV6-3 to TRBJ2-5; D not resolved. The CDR3 has 13 amino acids. V lost 2 bases, J lost 3 bases, and 7 bases lay in between. Germline lookup yields CDR1 MNHEY and CDR2 SVGEGT. CDR3 DNA sequence: TGTGCCAGCAGTTACGTCCGGGAAGAGACCCAGTACTTC. Its protein product is CASSYVREETQYF.

There are many counts of this clonotype. This chain links TRBV13 with TRBJ1-2; the D is unclear. Germline-derived CDR1 and CDR2 are PRHDT and FYEKMQ (reference sequence). This CDR3 comprises 14 residues. V lost 1 base and J 5 bases, leaving 11 bases between the germline ends. In DNA form, the CDR3 reads TGTGCCAGCAGCTTAGACGAGGGCCATTATGGCTACACCTTC. This gives the protein CASSLDEGHYGYTF.

This clonotype was found many times. The chain uses TRBV19 and TRBJ2-7; 7 bases fit TRBD1. V gave up 5 bases and J gave up 0 bases; unmatched junction bases: 7. The V gene's germline CDR1 is LNHDA and CDR2 SQIVND (reference sequence). This CDR3 comprises 15 residues. The CDR3 DNA follows: TGTGCCAGTAGTCAGGGGACAGCCCGCTCCTACGAGCAGTACTTC. Its protein product is CASSQGTARSYEQYF.

This clonotype has at least ten counts. The V and J genes are TRBV28 and TRBJ1-1, with 9 bases identical to TRBD1. V dropped 5 bases and J dropped 5; count of bases not matched to a gene: 9. Germline assignment: CDR1 MDHEN and CDR2 SYDVKM. This CDR3 spans 15 amino acids. CDR3 nucleotide sequence: TGTGCCAGCAGTATAGGGGATGACAGGGGGACTGAAGCTTTCTTT. This sequence encodes CASSIGDDRGTEAFF.

This clonotype was counted many times. The CDR3 region is CASRPVGTLVVAETQYF. The DNA for the CDR3 is TGTGCCAGCAGGCCCGTCGGGACCCTGGTGGTGGCGGAGACCCAGTACTTC. The chain recombines TRBV5-8 with TRBJ2-5; D is tentatively TRBD1 or TRBD2 (5 bases each). The germline V gene encodes CDR1 SGHTS and CDR2 YDEGEE. V shed 5 bases and J shed 5 bases, with 25 bases lying between them. This CDR3 region has 17 residues.

This clonotype was seen at least ten times. V gene TRBV6-1 combines with J gene TRBJ2-2; the D gene is possibly TRBD2 (6 bases). In germline, CDR1 is MNHNS, CDR2 SASEGT. This CDR3 is built from 14 residues. Trimming took 6 bases from V and 0 from J, leaving 8 bases between them. As DNA, the CDR3 is TGTGCCAGCAGGGTAGCGGCGAACACCGGGGAGCTGTTTTTT. Protein product: CASRVAANTGELFF.

The sample holds many counts of this clonotype. The chain has TRBV24-1 and TRBJ2-5; TRBD1 or TRBD2 may be the D gene (5 bases each). There are 12 residues in the CDR3. Germline V gene sequence: CDR1 KGHDR, CDR2 SFDVKD. The V end was cut by 10 bases, the J end by 5 bases, with 13 bases between. The CDR3, as DNA: TGTGCCACAAGGGACGTTGGGGAGACCCAGTACTTC. It yields the protein CATRDVGETQYF.

In its sample, this clonotype was seen a few times. This chain uses TRBV20-1 with TRBJ2-5; D gene uncertain. The CDR3 covers 14 residues. In germline, CDR1 is DFQATT, CDR2 SNEGSKA (reference sequence). The V end was cut by 0 bases, the J end by 7 bases, with 15 bases between. The CDR3 here is CSARDAGPKRTQYF. In DNA form, the CDR3 reads TGCAGTGCTAGAGATGCCGGGCCCAAGAGGACCCAGTACTTC.

This clonotype has at least ten counts. The V gene is TRBV20-1, the J gene TRBJ1-2, with TRBD1 identical over 9 bases. V dropped 6 bases and J dropped 8; count of bases not matched to a gene: 10. This CDR3 has 13 amino acids. Germline V gene lookup returns CDR1 DFQATT and CDR2 SNEGSKA (reference sequence). CDR3 bases: TGCAGTGCCAGAAGGACAGGGGTTGAGGGCTACACCTTC. It translates to CSARRTGVEGYTF.

This clonotype was observed many times. The chain employs TRBV11-2 and TRBJ1-1; D may be TRBD1 (5 bases). The germline gives CDR1 SGHAT, CDR2 FQNNGV. This CDR3 is 13 amino acids long. V was pared by 5 bases and J by 5 bases, with 12 bases between. The CDR3 reads CASSPQGGTEAFF. The DNA for the CDR3 is TGTGCCAGCAGCCCCCAGGGAGGGACTGAAGCTTTCTTT.

This clonotype was counted at least ten times. The J gene is TRBJ2-7, the V gene TRBV6-1; D possibly uses TRBD1 or TRBD2 (5 bases each). This CDR3 region has 14 residues. With 6 bases removed from V and 3 bases from J, the gap between germline ends came to 15 bases. Germline V gives CDR1 MNHNS, CDR2 SASEGT. The CDR3: CASRNPGPGYEQYF. The CDR3 DNA follows: TGTGCCAGCAGAAATCCGGGACCCGGCTACGAGCAGTACTTC.

Comment on this clonotype: A clone one base away is much larger, so this may be a read error. This chain joins TRBV5-5 and TRBJ2-7; TRBD1 agrees at 7 bases. The length of the CDR3 is 14 residues. Germline CDR1 is SGHKS and CDR2 is YYEKEE (reference sequence). The CDR3 sequence is CAISTRGSDYEQYF. The CDR3 DNA reads TGTGCCATCAGCACCAGGGGGAGTGACTACGAGCAGTACTTC.

This clonotype was counted ten times or more. CDR3 in amino acids: CASSPRSGGNYEQYF. The CDR3 region has the DNA TGTGCCAGCAGCCCCCGGTCGGGCGGAAACTACGAGCAGTACTTC. The V gene is TRBV7-9, the J gene TRBJ2-7, with D hard to call. CDR3 size: 15 residues. Germline CDR1 and CDR2: SEHNR and FQNEAQ (reference sequence). Trimming stripped 5 bases from V and 3 bases from J, with 17 bases between.

This clonotype has at least ten counts. The rearrangement uses TRBV28 and TRBJ1-3; D gene uncertain. The CDR3 length is 12 residues. The germline V and J ends were trimmed by 7 bases and 8 bases, with 12 bases remaining between them. CDR1 is MDHEN, CDR2 SYDVKM, per germline. The CDR3, as DNA: TGTGCCAGCACCCCAGGCGTGGACACCATATATTTT. Translation gives CASTPGVDTIYF.

This clonotype has a count of ten or more. The chain employs TRBV6-1 and TRBJ1-6, with TRBD1 matching 7 bases. CDR3 size: 16 residues. Germline V gene sequence: CDR1 MNHNS, CDR2 SASEGT. With 6 bases clipped from V and 9 bases from J, the junction kept 14 bases outside the gene matches. CDR3 coding DNA: TGTGCCAGCAGCGAGACCCGGGACAGAAGGAGTTCACCCCTCCACTTT. Amino acids: CASSETRDRRSSPLHF.

The chain couples TRBV15 to TRBJ1-5; D remains unclear. The germline V gene has CDR1 LNHNV and CDR2 YYDKDF (reference sequence). V was clipped by 5 bases and J by 0 bases, with 23 bases between them. CDR3 length: 19 residues. The CDR3 nucleotides read TGTGCCACCAGCCTAAAAATAGCGGCAGTGGATTATAGCAATCAGCCCCAGCATTTT. Its protein is CATSLKIAAVDYSNQPQHF. Together with reference TRBV15 and TRBJ1-5, the CDR3 gives the full variable domain: DAMVIQNPRYQVTQFGKPVTLSCSQTLNHNVMYWYQQKSSQAPKLLFHYYDKDFNNEADTPDNFQSRRPNTSFCFLDIRSPGLGDTAMYLCATSLKIAAVDYSNQPQHFGDGTRLSIL.

This clonotype was counted at least ten times. V is TRBV6-5 and J is TRBJ2-6; 9 bases agree with TRBD1. The germline gives CDR1 MNHEY, CDR2 SVGAGI. CDR3 length: 16 amino acids. V lost 5 bases, J lost 2 bases, and 4 bases stayed unmatched. CDR3 in amino acids: CASSPGDRAGANVLTF. The CDR3 nucleotides are TGTGCCAGCAGTCCGGGGGACAGGGCTGGGGCCAACGTCCTGACTTTC.

This clonotype was recorded a few times. The chain joins TRBV30 to TRBJ1-5; 8 bases fit TRBD1. The junction had 5 bases not matched to a gene; V was cut back by 1 base and J by 6 bases. In germline, CDR1 is GTSNPN, CDR2 SVGIG (reference sequence). This CDR3 has 14 amino acids. CDR3 in amino acids: CAWSEGRGRQPQHF. CDR3 bases: TGTGCCTGGAGTGAGGGCAGGGGGCGTCAGCCCCAGCATTTT.

This clonotype has a count of ten or more. J is TRBJ2-7 and V is TRBV11-2; D not resolved. CDR1 SGHAT and CDR2 FQNNGV come from the germline V gene. The CDR3 length is 15 residues. The V gene lost 3 bases and the J gene lost 1 base, with 13 bases spanning the gap. The CDR3 sequence: CASSLPDASSYEQYF. The CDR3 region has the DNA TGTGCCAGCAGCTTGCCCGATGCCTCTTCCTACGAGCAGTACTTC. Full variable domain (missing parts from reference TRBV11-2 and TRBJ2-7): EAGVAQSPRYKIIEKRQSVAFWCNPISGHATLYWYQQILGQGPKLLIQFQNNGVVDDSQLPKDRFSAERLKGVDSTLKIQPAKLEDSAVYLCASSLPDASSYEQYFGPGTRLTVT.

The sample holds many counts of this clonotype. This chain connects TRBV6-2 or TRBV6-3 to TRBJ1-5, with D possibly TRBD1 on 5 matching bases. Trimming stripped 6 bases from V and 2 bases from J, with 11 bases between. The CDR3 is 14 residues long. CDR1 and CDR2 from the germline V gene are MNHEY and SVGEGT. The CDR3 protein is CASRTGAGNQPQHF. CDR3 bases: TGTGCCAGCAGAACCGGGGCGGGCAATCAGCCCCAGCATTTT.

There are a few counts of this clonotype. The rearrangement joins TRBV5-1 to TRBJ2-2; perhaps TRBD2 as D (6 bases). This CDR3 has 16 residues. Germline loops: CDR1 SGHRS, CDR2 YFSETQ. Trimming left V 7 bases short and J 1 base short, with 17 bases between. The CDR3 sequence is CASSAGMTQNTGELFF. Here the CDR3 DNA reads TGCGCCAGCTCGGCGGGGATGACTCAGAACACCGGGGAGCTGTTTTTT.

Many counts were recorded for this clonotype. CDR3 DNA: TGTGCCACCAGTGGACAGGGGGACAATCAGCCCCAGCATTTT. This codes for CATSGQGDNQPQHF. This chain uses TRBV24-1 with TRBJ1-5; 9 bases align to TRBD1. CDR3 size: 14 residues. Germline assignment: CDR1 KGHDR and CDR2 SFDVKD. J gave up 3 bases and V 5 bases, and 1 base lay outside the gene matches.

This clonotype was counted ten times or more. The chain couples TRBV4-1 to TRBJ1-1, with no clear D. The germline V gene encodes CDR1 MGHRA and CDR2 YSYEKL. The CDR3 has 14 residues. Trimming left V 1 base short and J 2 bases short, with 8 bases between. For the CDR3, the DNA is TGCGCCAGCAGCCAAGGGGTACAAAACACTGAAGCTTTCTTT. It codes for CASSQGVQNTEAFF.

This rearrangement joins TRBV12-3 or TRBV12-4 to TRBJ2-7; D is ambiguous. V lost 3 bases to trimming and J lost 4 bases, with 13 bases between them. The CDR3 is 14 residues long. The CDR3 DNA sequence: TGTGCCAGCAGTTTTAGGGCGCGAGGATACGAGCAGTACTTC. Amino acids: CASSFRARGYEQYF.